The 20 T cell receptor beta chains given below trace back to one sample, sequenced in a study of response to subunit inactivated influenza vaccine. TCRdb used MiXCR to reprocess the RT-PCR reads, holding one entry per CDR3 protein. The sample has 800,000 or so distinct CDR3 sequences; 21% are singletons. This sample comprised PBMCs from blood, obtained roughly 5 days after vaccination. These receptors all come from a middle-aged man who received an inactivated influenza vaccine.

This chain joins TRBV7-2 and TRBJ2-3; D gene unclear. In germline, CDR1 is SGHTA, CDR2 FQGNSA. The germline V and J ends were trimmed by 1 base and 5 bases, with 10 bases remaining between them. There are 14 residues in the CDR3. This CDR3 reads CASSLVFVRDTQYF. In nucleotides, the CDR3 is TGTGCCAGCAGCTTAGTGTTCGTTCGAGATACGCAGTATTTT. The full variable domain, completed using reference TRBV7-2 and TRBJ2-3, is GAGVSQSPSNKVTEKGKDVELRCDPISGHTALYWYRQSLGQGLEFLIYFQGNSAPDKSGLPSDRFSAERTGGSVSTLTIQRTQQEDSAVYLCASSLVFVRDTQYFGPGTRLTVL.

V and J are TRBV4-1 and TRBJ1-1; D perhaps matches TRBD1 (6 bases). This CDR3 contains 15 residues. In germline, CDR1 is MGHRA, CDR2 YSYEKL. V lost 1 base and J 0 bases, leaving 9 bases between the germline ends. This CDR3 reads CASSQANRVNTEAFF. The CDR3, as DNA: TGCGCCAGCAGCCAAGCGAACAGGGTGAACACTGAAGCTTTCTTT.

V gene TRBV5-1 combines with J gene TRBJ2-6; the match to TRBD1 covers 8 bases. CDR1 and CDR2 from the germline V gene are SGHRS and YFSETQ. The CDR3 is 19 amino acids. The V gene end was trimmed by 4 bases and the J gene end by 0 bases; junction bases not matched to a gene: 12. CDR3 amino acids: CASSKDPRDRISGANVLTF. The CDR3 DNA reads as TGCGCCAGCAGCAAGGACCCCCGGGACAGGATCTCTGGGGCCAACGTCCTGACTTTC.

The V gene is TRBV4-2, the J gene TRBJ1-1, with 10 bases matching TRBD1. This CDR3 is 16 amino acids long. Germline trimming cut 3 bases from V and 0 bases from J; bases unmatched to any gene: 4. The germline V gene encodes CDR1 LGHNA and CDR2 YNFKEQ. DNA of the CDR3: TGTGCCAGCAGCCAGGCCGGGACAGGGGTGAACACTGAAGCTTTCTTT. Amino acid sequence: CASSQAGTGVNTEAFF.

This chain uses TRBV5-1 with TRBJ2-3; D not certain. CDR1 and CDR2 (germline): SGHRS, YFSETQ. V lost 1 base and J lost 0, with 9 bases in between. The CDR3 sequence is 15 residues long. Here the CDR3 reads CASSLFEGSTDTQYF. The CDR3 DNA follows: TGCGCCAGCAGCTTGTTTGAAGGGAGCACAGATACGCAGTATTTT.

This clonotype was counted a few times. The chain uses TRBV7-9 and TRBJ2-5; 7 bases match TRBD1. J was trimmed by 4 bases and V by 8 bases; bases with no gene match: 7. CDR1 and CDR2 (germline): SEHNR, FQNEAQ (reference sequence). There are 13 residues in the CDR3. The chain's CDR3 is CASQRGQLETQYF. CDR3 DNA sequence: TGTGCCAGCCAAAGGGGGCAACTAGAGACCCAGTACTTC.

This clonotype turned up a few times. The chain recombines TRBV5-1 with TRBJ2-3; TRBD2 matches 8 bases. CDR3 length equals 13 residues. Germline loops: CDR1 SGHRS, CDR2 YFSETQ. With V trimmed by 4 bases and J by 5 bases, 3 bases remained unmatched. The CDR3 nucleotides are TGCGCCAGCAGCGGAGCGGGAGAAGATACGCAGTATTTT. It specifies CASSGAGEDTQYF. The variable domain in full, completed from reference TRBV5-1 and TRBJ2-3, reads KAGVTQTPRYLIKTRGQQVTLSCSPISGHRSVSWYQQTPGQGLQFLFEYFSETQRNKGNFPGRFSGRQFSNSRSEMNVSTLELGDSALYLCASSGAGEDTQYFGPGTRLTVL.

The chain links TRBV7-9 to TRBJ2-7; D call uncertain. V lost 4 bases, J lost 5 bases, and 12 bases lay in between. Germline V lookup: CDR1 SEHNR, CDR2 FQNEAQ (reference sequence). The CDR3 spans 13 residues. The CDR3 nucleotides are TGTGCCAGCAGCTCCCACGACGAGGACGAGCAGTACTTC. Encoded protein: CASSSHDEDEQYF.

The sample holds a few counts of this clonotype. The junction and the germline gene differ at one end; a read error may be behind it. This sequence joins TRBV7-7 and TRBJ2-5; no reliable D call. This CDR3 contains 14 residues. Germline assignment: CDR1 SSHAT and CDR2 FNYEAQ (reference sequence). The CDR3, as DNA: TGTGCTAGCAGCCAAGACTTGTACCAAGAGACCCAGTACTTC. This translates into CASSQDLYQETQYF.

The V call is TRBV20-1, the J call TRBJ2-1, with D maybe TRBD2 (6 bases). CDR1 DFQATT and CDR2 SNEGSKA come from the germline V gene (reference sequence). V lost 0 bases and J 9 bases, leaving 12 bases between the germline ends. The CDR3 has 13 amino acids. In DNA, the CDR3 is TGCAGTGCTAGAGATAGGCTAGCGTTTGAGCAGTTCTTC. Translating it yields CSARDRLAFEQFF.

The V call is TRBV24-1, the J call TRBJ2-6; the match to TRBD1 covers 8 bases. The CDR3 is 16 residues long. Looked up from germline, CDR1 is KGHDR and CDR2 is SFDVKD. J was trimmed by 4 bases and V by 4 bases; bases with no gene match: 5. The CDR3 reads CATSDSRGPGANVLTF. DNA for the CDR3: TGTGCCACCAGTGACTCCAGGGGGCCCGGGGCCAACGTCCTGACTTTC.

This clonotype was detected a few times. CDR3 nucleotides: TGTGCCATCAGTGCCACCGGGACAGCCTCCTACGAGCAGTACTTC. This codes for CAISATGTASYEQYF. The chain carries TRBV10-3 and TRBJ2-7, with 7 bases aligning to TRBD1. The CDR3 totals 15 residues. Germline V lookup: CDR1 ENHRY, CDR2 SYGVKD. V dropped 4 bases and J dropped 0; count of bases not matched to a gene: 6.

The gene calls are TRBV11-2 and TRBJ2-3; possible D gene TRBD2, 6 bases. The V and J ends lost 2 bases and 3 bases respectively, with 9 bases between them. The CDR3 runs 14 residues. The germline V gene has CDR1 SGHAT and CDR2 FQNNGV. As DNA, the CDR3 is TGTGCCAGCAGCTTAAAGGCGGGAACAGATACGCAGTATTTT. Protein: CASSLKAGTDTQYF.

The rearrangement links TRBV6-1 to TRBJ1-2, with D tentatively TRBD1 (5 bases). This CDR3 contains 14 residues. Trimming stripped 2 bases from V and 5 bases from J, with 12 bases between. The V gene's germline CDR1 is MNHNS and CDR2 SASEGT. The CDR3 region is CASSEFGTRYGYTF. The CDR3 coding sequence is TGTGCCAGCAGTGAATTTGGGACGCGATATGGCTACACCTTC.

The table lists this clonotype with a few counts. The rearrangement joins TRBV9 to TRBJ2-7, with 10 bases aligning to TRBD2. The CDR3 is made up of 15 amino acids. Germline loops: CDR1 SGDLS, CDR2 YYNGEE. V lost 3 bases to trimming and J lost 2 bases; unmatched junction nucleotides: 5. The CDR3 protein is CASSAGLAVTYEQYF. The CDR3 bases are TGTGCCAGCAGCGCCGGACTAGCGGTCACCTACGAGCAGTACTTC.

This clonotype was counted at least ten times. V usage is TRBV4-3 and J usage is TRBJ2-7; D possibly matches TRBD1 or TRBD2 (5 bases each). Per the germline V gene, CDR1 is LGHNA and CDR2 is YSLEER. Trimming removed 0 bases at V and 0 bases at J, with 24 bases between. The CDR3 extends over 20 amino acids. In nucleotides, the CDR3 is TGCGCCAGCAGCCAAGATCGGTTTGTGGGGGATATGGGGGACTCCTACGAGCAGTACTTC. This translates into CASSQDRFVGDMGDSYEQYF.

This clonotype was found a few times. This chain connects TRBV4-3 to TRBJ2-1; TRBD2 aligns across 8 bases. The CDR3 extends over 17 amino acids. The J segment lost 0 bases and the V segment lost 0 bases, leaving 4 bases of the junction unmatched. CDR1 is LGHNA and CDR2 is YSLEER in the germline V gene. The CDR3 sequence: CASSQDSGGTSYNEQFF. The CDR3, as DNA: TGCGCCAGCAGCCAAGATTCGGGAGGGACCTCCTACAATGAGCAGTTCTTC.

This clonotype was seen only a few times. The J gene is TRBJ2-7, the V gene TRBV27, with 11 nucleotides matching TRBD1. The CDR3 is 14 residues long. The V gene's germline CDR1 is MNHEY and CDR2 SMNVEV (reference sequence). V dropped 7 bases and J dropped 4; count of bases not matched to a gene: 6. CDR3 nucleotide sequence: TGTGCCAGCACCGACGGGACAGGGGGGTACGAGCAGTACTTC. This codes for CASTDGTGGYEQYF.

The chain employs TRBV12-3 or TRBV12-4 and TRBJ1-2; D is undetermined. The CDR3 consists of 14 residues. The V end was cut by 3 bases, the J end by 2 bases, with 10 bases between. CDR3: CASSLNTKNYGYTF. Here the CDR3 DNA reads TGTGCCAGCAGTTTGAACACGAAAAACTATGGCTACACCTTC.

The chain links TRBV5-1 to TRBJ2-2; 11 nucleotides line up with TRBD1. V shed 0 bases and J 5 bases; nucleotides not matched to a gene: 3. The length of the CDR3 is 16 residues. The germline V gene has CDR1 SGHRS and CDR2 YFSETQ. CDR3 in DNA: TGCGCCAGCAGCTTGGGGACAGGGGGCGCGACCGGGGAGCTGTTTTTT. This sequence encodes CASSLGTGGATGELFF.